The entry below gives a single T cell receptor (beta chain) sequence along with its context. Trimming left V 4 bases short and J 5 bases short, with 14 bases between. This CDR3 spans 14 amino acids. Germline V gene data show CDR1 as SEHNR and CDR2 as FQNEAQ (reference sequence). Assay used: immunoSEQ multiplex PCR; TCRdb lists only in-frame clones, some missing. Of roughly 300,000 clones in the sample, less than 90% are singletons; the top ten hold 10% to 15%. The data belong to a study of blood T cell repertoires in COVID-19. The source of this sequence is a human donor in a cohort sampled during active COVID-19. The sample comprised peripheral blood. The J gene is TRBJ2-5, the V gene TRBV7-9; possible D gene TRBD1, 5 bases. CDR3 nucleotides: TGTGCCAGCAGCTACCCAGGGCAGGCGGAGACCCAGTACTTC. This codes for CASSYPGQAETQYF.